These T cell receptor beta chains were read from a single sample in a study of blood T cell repertoires in COVID-19. The method was immunoSEQ multiplex PCR; TCRdb's version includes in-frame clones alone and lacks a portion of them. The sample yields some 140,000 clones, roughly 80% seen once. Sequenced input: peripheral blood. These receptors were obtained from a woman aged 60-70 years with acute or convalescent COVID-19. CDR3s include the opening cysteine and the closing phenylalanine or tryptophan. Each record gives: V gene, J gene, clone size, D gene, CDR3 DNA, CDR3 protein. A D gene is named only where the DNA matches it firmly. Clone size, where shown, is once, few, many, or a class for clones that have expanded.

TRBV9,TRBJ1-2,-,TRBD1,TGTGCCAGCAGCGCGGGACAGGGGGCGCGGGGCTACACCTTC,CASSAGQGARGYTF
TRBV24-1,TRBJ1-2,-,-,TGTGCCACCAGTGATTTCACACAGTACTATGGCTACACCTTC,CATSDFTQYYGYTF
TRBV6-2/TRBV6-3,TRBJ2-1,-,-,TGTGCCAGCAGTTACTCGAGGGTAACGGTGTGGGGCAATGAGCAGTTCTTC,CASSYSRVTVWGNEQFF
TRBV5-1,TRBJ2-1,-,-,TGCGCCAGCAGCCTCGGACAGAGCTCCTGGGATGAGCAGTTCTTC,CASSLGQSSWDEQFF
TRBV20-1,TRBJ2-3,-,-,TGCAGTGCTAGTCGGCAGGGAACAGATACGCAGTATTTT,CSASRQGTDTQYF
TRBV28,TRBJ1-5,-,-,TGTGCCAGCGGGACTGGCAATCAGCCCCAGCATTTT,CASGTGNQPQHF
TRBV6-6,TRBJ1-6,-,TRBD1,TGTGCCAGCAGTTACTCTGGGGGGACAGGAGTCCTCCACTTT,CASSYSGGTGVLHF
TRBV6-1,TRBJ1-5,-,TRBD1,TGTGCCAGCAGTGTCCCGGGACAGGGAAGTAATCAGCCCCAGCATTTT,CASSVPGQGSNQPQHF
TRBV5-1,TRBJ2-5,-,TRBD2,TGCGCCAGCAGCTTGTGGGGGGGAGAGACCCAGTACTTC,CASSLWGGETQYF
TRBV16,TRBJ2-1,-,-,TGTGCCAGCAGCCGAGGATCCTATAGCGGCCTAGATAGCAATGAGCAGTTCTTC,CASSRGSYSGLDSNEQFF
TRBV6-5,TRBJ2-5,once,TRBD2,TGTGCCAGCAGAGCTAGCGGGGGGGCCTACGAGACCCAGTACTTC,CASRASGGAYETQYF
TRBV3-1/TRBV3-2,TRBJ2-1,-,-,TGTGCCAGCAGCCAAGATTTGAGTGGGCGGGTCGGGCAGTTCTTC,CASSQDLSGRVGQFF
TRBV27,TRBJ2-3,-,-,TGTGCCAGCAGTTTTACGCAGGGAACAGATACGCAGTATTTT,CASSFTQGTDTQYF
TRBV23-1,TRBJ1-5,-,-,TGCGCCAGCAGCATAGGGGGAAATCAGCCCCAGCATTTT,CASSIGGNQPQHF
TRBV27,TRBJ1-5,few,-,TGTGCCAGCAGCCCATCTGATTTTCGGGGTTATAGCAATCAGCCCCAGCATTTT,CASSPSDFRGYSNQPQHF
TRBV21-1,TRBJ1-5,-,-,TGTGCCAGCAGCAAAATCGGTTCGACAGGGGACGTGCGGCCCCAGCATTTT,CASSKIGSTGDVRPQHF
TRBV28,TRBJ1-1,-,TRBD1,TGTGCCAGCAGTTCGGGGACAGTCAGAACTGAAGCTTTCTTT,CASSSGTVRTEAFF
TRBV11-1,TRBJ2-3,few,TRBD2,TGTGCCAGCAGCTTATACACGGGGGGAGATACGCAGTATTTT,CASSLYTGGDTQYF
TRBV6-5,TRBJ2-3,few,-,TGTGCCAGCAGTTCCCGGACTAGCACAGATACGCAGTATTTT,CASSSRTSTDTQYF
TRBV7-9,TRBJ1-1,-,TRBD1,TGTGCCAGCAGCCCAGGGGGACAGGGCTCGGGAAAAGCTTTCTTT,CASSPGGQGSGKAFF
TRBV27,TRBJ1-4,-,-,TGTGCCAGCAGTTTAGGGACAACAACTAATGAAAAACTGTTTTTT,CASSLGTTTNEKLFF
TRBV5-4,TRBJ2-3,once,TRBD1,TGTGCCAGCAGCTTGGACAGGGGTGATACGCAGTATTTT,CASSLDRGDTQYF
TRBV5-1,TRBJ2-1,once,TRBD2,TGCGCCAGCAGACAAAGCGGGGGGTACAATGAGCAGTTCTTC,CASRQSGGYNEQFF
TRBV29-1,TRBJ2-3,-,TRBD1,TGCAGCGCTAATGTAGCAGGGGGTAGCACAGATACGCAGTATTTT,CSANVAGGSTDTQYF
TRBV5-1,TRBJ1-3,-,TRBD1,TGCGCCAGCAGCTTGGGGGGACAGGCTGGAAACACCATATATTTT,CASSLGGQAGNTIYF
TRBV19,TRBJ2-7,-,TRBD1,TGTGCCAGTACCCAGGGACAGGGGTATCACGAGCAGTACTTC,CASTQGQGYHEQYF
TRBV2,TRBJ1-3,-,TRBD1,TGTGCCAGCAGCCGGGACAGGGGATATGGAAACACCATATATTTT,CASSRDRGYGNTIYF
TRBV19,TRBJ1-4,-,TRBD1,TGTGCCAGTAGTACGACCGGGACAGGGGGACTCAAGGGACTGTTTTTT,CASSTTGTGGLKGLFF
TRBV19,TRBJ1-2,-,-,TGTGCCAGTAGTACTCAGGTGGAAAATGGCTACACCTTC,CASSTQVENGYTF
TRBV5-1,TRBJ1-6,-,-,TGCGCCAGCAGCAAAGACAGGTTGGGCCCGATTTCACCCCTCCACTTT,CASSKDRLGPISPLHF
TRBV7-2,TRBJ2-5,-,-,TGTGCCAGCAGCTTAGGGGCAGGGTTGGAGACCCAGTACTTC,CASSLGAGLETQYF
TRBV18,TRBJ2-1,-,-,TGTGCCAGCTCCCTCCAGAACTACAATGAGCAGTTCTTC,CASSLQNYNEQFF
TRBV27,TRBJ1-1,-,TRBD1,TGTGCCAGCAGTTCCCGACAGGGAATAGCTTTCTTT,CASSSRQGIAFF
TRBV7-9,TRBJ2-1,few,TRBD2,TGTGCCAGCAGCTTAGAACGGGGGGGCCGCAATGAGCAGTTCTTC,CASSLERGGRNEQFF
TRBV29-1,TRBJ1-1,-,TRBD1,TGCAGCGTTGTAAGGGGGCCGAACCCTGAAGCTTTCTTT,CSVVRGPNPEAFF
TRBV28,TRBJ2-1,-,TRBD1,TGTGCCAGCAGTCGGACAGGACTTTACAATGAGCAGTTCTTC,CASSRTGLYNEQFF
TRBV2,TRBJ2-3,-,TRBD1,TGTGCCAGCAGTGAGTTCACAGGGGCGGATACGCAGTATTTT,CASSEFTGADTQYF
TRBV18,TRBJ1-6,-,TRBD1,TGTGCCAGCTCACCATCGCAGGGGGCCGGCTCACCCCTCCACTTT,CASSPSQGAGSPLHF
TRBV3-1/TRBV3-2,TRBJ1-6,-,TRBD1,TGTGCCAGCAGCCAGCCGGACAGGGTAGGCTCACCCCTCCACTTT,CASSQPDRVGSPLHF
TRBV7-2,TRBJ1-2,few,-,TGTGCCAGCAGCTTAGGAGGTGTGATAAAAAGCCATGGCTACACCTTC,CASSLGGVIKSHGYTF
TRBV12-3/TRBV12-4,TRBJ1-5,-,-,TGTGCCAGCAGTTTGGGAGGGTTACAGCCCCAGCATTTT,CASSLGGLQPQHF
TRBV6-2/TRBV6-3,TRBJ2-5,-,-,TGTGCCAGCAGTCCCAGCCCGGGTTGGACCCAGTACTTC,CASSPSPGWTQYF
TRBV7-3,TRBJ1-6,-,-,TGTGCCAGCAGCTTAGACGGGCCAGGGCTGAATTCACCCCTCCACTTT,CASSLDGPGLNSPLHF
TRBV2,TRBJ2-1,-,TRBD2,TGTGCCAGCAGTATTACGGGACTAGCCAACAATGAGCAGTTCTTC,CASSITGLANNEQFF
TRBV28,TRBJ2-5,-,-,TGTGCCAGCAGCCCCTGGAGGGAAGAGACCCAGTACTTC,CASSPWREETQYF
TRBV28,TRBJ1-4,-,-,TGTGCCAGCAGTTTGGGTCAGGGGAACGAAAAACTGTTTTTT,CASSLGQGNEKLFF